The entry that follows covers one T cell receptor (beta chain) sequence. The antigen is unknown. PCR used 60 Vbeta primers and 13 Jbeta primers. TCRdb keeps only in-frame clones here, not all; method: immunoSEQ multiplex PCR. Among approximately 120,000 clones listed, around 78% were seen once. The record originates from a study of cytomegalovirus exposure and HLA in healthy donors. Regarding the study as a whole: Most TCR sequences showed up rarely, but some public TCRs showed up in many donors. A classifier reportedly called cytomegalovirus status with high sensitivity and specificity.

V lost 1 base, J lost 7 bases, and 4 bases stayed unmatched. Germline V gives CDR1 MGHRA, CDR2 YSYEKL. This CDR3 spans 15 amino acids. The TCR comes from a man younger than 30 in good health and CMV-seropositive. The chain combines TRBV4-1 with TRBJ1-6; 7 bases match TRBD1. The sequenced material came from PBMCs. The CDR3 coding sequence is TGCGCCAGCAGCCAAGGAGACAGGGAGAATTCACCCCTCCACTTT. This codes for CASSQGDRENSPLHF.